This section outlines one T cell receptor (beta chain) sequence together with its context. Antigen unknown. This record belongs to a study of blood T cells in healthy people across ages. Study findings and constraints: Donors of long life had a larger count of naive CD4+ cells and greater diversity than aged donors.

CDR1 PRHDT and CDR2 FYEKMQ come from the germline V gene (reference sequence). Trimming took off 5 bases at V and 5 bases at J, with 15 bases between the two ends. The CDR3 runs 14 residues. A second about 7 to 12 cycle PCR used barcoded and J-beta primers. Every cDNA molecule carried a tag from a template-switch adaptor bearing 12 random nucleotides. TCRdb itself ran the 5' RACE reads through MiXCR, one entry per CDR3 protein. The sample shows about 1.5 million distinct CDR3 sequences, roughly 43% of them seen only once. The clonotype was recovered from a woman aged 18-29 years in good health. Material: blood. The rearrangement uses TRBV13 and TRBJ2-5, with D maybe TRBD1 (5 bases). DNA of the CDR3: TGTGCCAGCAGCCGGACACCTAATGGGGAGACCCAGTACTTC. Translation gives CASSRTPNGETQYF.